These T cell receptor beta chains were read from a single sample in a study of cytomegalovirus exposure and HLA in healthy donors. Profiled with immunoSEQ multiplex PCR; TCRdb holds only in-frame clones, not every one. The repertoire includes a few hundred thousand clones, approximately 80% of them detected once, and roughly 10% sits in the top ten. Sequences were obtained from PBMCs. Source of these receptors: a woman in her 50s in good health and CMV-seropositive. CDR3s include the opening cysteine and the closing phenylalanine or tryptophan. A D gene is named only where the DNA matches it firmly.

j_call d_call v_call cdr3_aa
TRBJ1-6 TRBD1 TRBV2 CASWRVGQGAMSPLHF
TRBJ1-1 - TRBV7-2 CASSIHNMNTEAFF
TRBJ2-1 TRBD2 TRBV9 CASSASLTSGEYNEQFF
TRBJ1-1 TRBD1 TRBV19 CASRGQMNTEAFF
TRBJ1-2 - TRBV7-2 CASSFPWTKSYGYTF
TRBJ1-4 TRBD1 TRBV7-8 CASSPEGQAQVLFF
TRBJ1-5 - TRBV6-1 CASSDQQAMVQPQHF
TRBJ2-7 TRBD2 TRBV6-1 CASSEESGGPNEQYF
TRBJ1-2 - TRBV27 CASSLRGTNYGYTF
TRBJ1-5 TRBD1 TRBV7-2 CASSRDRADRPQHF
- - TRBV5-1 CASSRLGFEQYF
TRBJ1-1 - TRBV6-5 CASSKRHNLNTEAFF
TRBJ2-3 - TRBV28 CASSGPRRAQYF
TRBJ2-1 TRBD1 TRBV29-1 CSVRTGGNEQFF
TRBJ2-2 - TRBV27 CASSFGGQPGELFF
- TRBD1 TRBV9 CASSGETGQGVYEQYF
TRBJ2-7 - TRBV6-1 CASSEVEYEQYF
TRBJ2-5 TRBD2 TRBV5-1 CASSKRGEQETQYF
TRBJ1-5 - TRBV23-1 CAKHRGSRGSNQPQHF
TRBJ2-7 - TRBV10-3 CGPGEFSYEQYF
TRBJ1-1 - TRBV15 CATSRAGGLNTEAFF
TRBJ2-5 - TRBV18 CASSPQGGETQYF
TRBJ1-1 - TRBV30 CAFKLWGRGAFF
TRBJ1-1 - TRBV5-5 CASSRNSGLNTEAFF
TRBJ1-1 TRBD1 TRBV30 CAWTGQGTEAFF
TRBJ1-2 TRBD1 TRBV27 CASSFYTGGYGYTF
TRBJ1-2 - TRBV5-4 CASSRTGRGYGYTF
TRBJ1-2 - TRBV6-7 CASRQTPREANYGYTF
TRBJ2-7 - TRBV13 CASSFTGFGEQYF
TRBJ1-2 TRBD1 TRBV30 CAWSDWTGGREGYTF
TRBJ1-5 - TRBV6-1 CASSGGSRVGNQPQHF
TRBJ1-5 - TRBV19 CASSITGSYQPQHF
TRBJ1-1 TRBD1 TRBV2 CASRVQGFTEAFF
TRBJ2-7 - TRBV15 CATSRDYEGAYEQYF
TRBJ1-2 TRBD1 TRBV19 CASSRPGTGNYGYTF
TRBJ2-6 - TRBV27 CASSFIRVAGANVLTF
TRBJ1-2 TRBD1 TRBV6-5 CASSYSGRTGDGYTF
TRBJ2-3 TRBD2 TRBV7-2 CASSFKRGGLGDTQYF
TRBJ2-3 TRBD2 TRBV11-2 CASSVGGGGPSTDTQYF
TRBJ2-7 TRBD2 TRBV5-1 CASSLAWASGEQYF
TRBJ1-1 TRBD1 TRBV19 CATNVRDSEAFF
TRBJ2-5 - TRBV5-6 CASSPYPGEVETQYF
TRBJ1-5 - TRBV2 CASRKGDQPQHF
TRBJ1-4 - TRBV30 CAWSVLEKLFF
TRBJ1-2 TRBD1 TRBV2 CASKDRANYGYTF
TRBJ1-3 - TRBV19 CASSRGGSGNTIYF
TRBJ2-2 TRBD2 TRBV28 CASSSLKRGGPGELFF